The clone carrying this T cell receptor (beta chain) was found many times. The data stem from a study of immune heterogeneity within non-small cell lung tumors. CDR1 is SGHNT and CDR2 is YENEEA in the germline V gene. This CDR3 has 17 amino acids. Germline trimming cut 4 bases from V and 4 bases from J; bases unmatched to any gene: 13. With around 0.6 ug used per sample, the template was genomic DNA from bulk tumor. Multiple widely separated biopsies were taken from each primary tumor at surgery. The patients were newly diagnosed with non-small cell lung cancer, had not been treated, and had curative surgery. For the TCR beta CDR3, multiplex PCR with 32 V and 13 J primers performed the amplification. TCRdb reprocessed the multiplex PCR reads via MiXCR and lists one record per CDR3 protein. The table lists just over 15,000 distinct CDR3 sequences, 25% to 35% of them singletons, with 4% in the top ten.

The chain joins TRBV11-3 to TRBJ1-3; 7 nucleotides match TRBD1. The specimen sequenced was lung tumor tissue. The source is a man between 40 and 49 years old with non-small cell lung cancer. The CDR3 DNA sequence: TGTGCCAGCAGCTCTCATCCCATAGGGACAGAGGGAAACACCATATATTTT. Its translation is CASSSHPIGTEGNTIYF. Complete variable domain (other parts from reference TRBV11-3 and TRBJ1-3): EAGVVQSPRYKIIEKKQPVAFWCNPISGHNTLYWYLQNLGQGPELLIRYENEEAVDDSQLPKDRFSAERLKGVDSTLKIQPAELGDSAVYLCASSSHPIGTEGNTIYFGEGSWLTVV.